Presented here are 25 T cell receptor beta chains from one specimen sequenced in a study of cytomegalovirus exposure and HLA in healthy donors. The PCR was carried out with 60 Vbeta primers and 13 Jbeta primers. TCRdb's table, derived via immunoSEQ multiplex PCR, lists solely in-frame clones and lacks some. This table holds over 85,000 clones, roughly three quarters found once. The sequenced sample consisted of PBMCs. Receptors originate from a woman in her thirties or forties in good health and CMV-seronegative.

The rearrangement joins TRBV7-6 to TRBJ2-7; 7 bases line up with TRBD2. J gave up 2 bases and V 0 bases, and 4 bases lay outside the gene matches. Germline V gene sequence: CDR1 SGHVS, CDR2 FNYEAQ. CDR3 length equals 15 residues. The CDR3 reads CASSLANGGTYEQYF. CDR3 DNA sequence: TGTGCCAGCAGCTTAGCGAACGGGGGGACCTACGAGCAGTACTTC.

The V gene is TRBV27, the J gene TRBJ2-3; weak D call: TRBD2 (6 bases). Germline loops: CDR1 MNHEY, CDR2 SMNVEV (reference sequence). The CDR3 sequence is 16 residues long. Deletions cut 3 bases from V and 2 bases from J, with 15 bases between. The CDR3 spells CASSFLGGAPTDTQYF. In DNA, the CDR3 is TGTGCCAGCAGTTTTTTGGGGGGTGCCCCCACAGATACGCAGTATTTT.

The J gene is TRBJ2-1, the V gene TRBV7-2; 10 bases fit TRBD2. V trimming: 5 bases; J trimming: 10 bases; junction bases outside the gene matches: 11. The CDR3 is 15 residues long. The germline V gene encodes CDR1 SGHTA and CDR2 FQGNSA. CDR3 sequence (DNA): TGTGCCAGCAGCCCCCCCCCACGAGCGGGGGGGGAGCAGTTCTTC. Encoded protein: CASSPPPRAGGEQFF.

V is TRBV7-2 and J is TRBJ2-7, with D possibly being TRBD1 (6 bases). Trimming left V 1 base short and J 2 bases short, with 6 bases between. CDR3 length equals 13 residues. CDR1 is SGHTA, CDR2 FQGNSA, per germline. The CDR3 is CASSLDRAYEQYF. CDR3 coding DNA: TGTGCCAGCAGCTTAGACAGGGCCTACGAGCAGTACTTC.

This clone occurred once. The chain has TRBV4-2 and TRBJ1-2, with D possibly matching TRBD1 (6 bases). V shed 5 bases and J shed 2 bases, with 15 bases lying between them. In germline, CDR1 is LGHNA, CDR2 YNFKEQ. This CDR3 has 15 amino acids. The CDR3 nucleotides are TGTGCCAGCAGCGACCGACAGGCTCCCAACTATGGCTACACCTTC. Its protein is CASSDRQAPNYGYTF.

The chain links TRBV27 to TRBJ1-6; D uncertain. CDR1 MNHEY and CDR2 SMNVEV come from the germline V gene (reference sequence). The CDR3 spans 15 residues. V was trimmed by 5 bases and J by 5 bases, leaving 13 bases between them. CDR3 sequence (DNA): TGTGCCAGCAGTCAAGGACGGGAGAATAATTCACCCCTCCACTTT. Protein product: CASSQGRENNSPLHF.

CDR3 coding DNA: TGTGCCAGCAGTTACTCGATCGGTGAGCAGTTCTTC. Its translation is CASSYSIGEQFF. V gene TRBV6-6 combines with J gene TRBJ2-1; D uncertain. Between the trimmed V and J ends, which lost 0 bases and 9 bases, there was a span of 6 bases. Germline lookup yields CDR1 MNHNY and CDR2 SVGAGI (reference sequence). The CDR3 is 12 residues long.

Of note for this clone: An end of the junction does not agree with germline; a read error may underlie this. The rearrangement joins TRBV2 to TRBJ2-5; TRBD1 aligns across 9 bases. In germline, CDR1 is SNHLY, CDR2 FYNNEI. The CDR3 has 11 amino acids. This chain's CDR3 is CASSESGQGDF. In DNA, the CDR3 is TGTGCCAGCAGTGAGTCGGGACAGGGCGACTTC.

This rearrangement joins TRBV6-1 to TRBJ1-5; D not certain. This CDR3 has 12 amino acids. CDR1 MNHNS and CDR2 SASEGT come from the germline V gene. Trimming pared 5 bases from V and 11 bases from J, leaving 13 bases between. CDR3 sequence (DNA): TGTGCCAGCAGTTATGGGCCAGCCTCCCAGCATTTT. Translated, it gives CASSYGPASQHF.

The chain recombines TRBV5-4 with TRBJ2-1, with D hard to call. This CDR3 spans 11 amino acids. With 5 bases removed from V and 5 bases from J, the gap between germline ends came to 5 bases. Germline V gene data show CDR1 as SGHNT and CDR2 as YYREEE (reference sequence). CDR3 region: CASRRDNEQFF. Here the CDR3 DNA reads TGTGCCAGCAGACGAGACAATGAGCAGTTCTTC.

The chain recombines TRBV7-9 with TRBJ1-2, with D uncertain. CDR3 length: 12 amino acids. Trimming pared 5 bases from V and 6 bases from J, leaving 10 bases between. Germline V CDR1 and CDR2: SEHNR, FQNEAQ (reference sequence). The CDR3 loop is CASSPTRDGYTF. As DNA, the CDR3 is TGTGCCAGCAGCCCCACGCGTGATGGCTACACCTTC.

This clone was observed once. The genes are TRBV15 and TRBJ1-2; perhaps TRBD1 as D (6 bases). Trimming shortened V by 2 bases and J by 6 bases, and 19 bases separated the two germline ends. CDR3 length: 16 amino acids. The germline V gene encodes CDR1 LNHNV and CDR2 YYDKDF (reference sequence). The CDR3 is CATSRRQRQGLDGYTF. As DNA, the CDR3 is TGTGCCACCAGCAGACGGCAACGGCAGGGGCTGGATGGCTACACCTTC. Together with reference TRBV15 and TRBJ1-2, the CDR3 gives the full variable domain: DAMVIQNPRYQVTQFGKPVTLSCSQTLNHNVMYWYQQKSSQAPKLLFHYYDKDFNNEADTPDNFQSRRPNTSFCFLDIRSPGLGDTAMYLCATSRRQRQGLDGYTFGSGTRLTVV.

This chain connects TRBV5-5 to TRBJ1-6, with 8 bases that match TRBD1. CDR3 length: 14 amino acids. The J segment lost 7 bases and the V segment lost 2 bases, leaving 2 bases of the junction unmatched. Germline-derived CDR1 and CDR2 are SGHKS and YYEKEE (reference sequence). DNA for the CDR3: TGTGCCAGCAGCTTCGGACAGGGAAATTCACCCCTCCACTTT. Translated, it gives CASSFGQGNSPLHF.

This chain links TRBV2 with TRBJ2-7; possible D gene TRBD1, 6 bases. The CDR3 length is 14 residues. Trimming left V 6 bases short and J 12 bases short, with 24 bases between. Germline V gene sequence: CDR1 SNHLY, CDR2 FYNNEI. In DNA form, the CDR3 reads TGTGCCAGCAGGGTGACAGGACCCTCAGAACCCTGGTACTTC. Its translation: CASRVTGPSEPWYF.

This rearrangement joins TRBV5-6 to TRBJ1-3; 7 bases are shared with TRBD1. The CDR3 has 16 amino acids. V lost 0 bases, J lost 2 bases, and 5 bases stayed unmatched. Germline V gives CDR1 SGHDT, CDR2 YYEEEE. The CDR3 loop is CASSLVTGETGNTIYF. The CDR3 DNA sequence: TGTGCCAGCAGCTTGGTAACAGGGGAAACTGGAAACACCATATATTTT.

This clone was counted only a few times. This chain links TRBV28 with TRBJ1-2, with a tentative D call TRBD1 (5 bases). CDR3 length: 13 residues. Trimming stripped 3 bases from V and 2 bases from J, with 7 bases between. Germline V CDR1 and CDR2: MDHEN, SYDVKM. CDR3 amino acids: CASSFAGNYGYTF. Written as DNA, the CDR3 is TGTGCCAGCAGTTTTGCAGGGAACTATGGCTACACCTTC.

The V and J genes are TRBV25-1 and TRBJ2-1; 7 positions match TRBD2. After removal of 6 bases from V and 10 bases from J, the junction contained 6 bases not matched to a gene. Germline CDR1 is MGHDK and CDR2 is SYGVNS. CDR3 length: 12 residues. The CDR3 reads CASSRGEGEQFF. CDR3 sequence (DNA): TGTGCCAGCAGCCGGGGGGAAGGGGAGCAGTTCTTC.

This clone was detected only a few times. The V and J genes are TRBV4-3 and TRBJ1-4, with 7 bases that match TRBD1. Germline assignment: CDR1 LGHNA and CDR2 YSLEER. The CDR3 extends over 15 amino acids. Trimming cost V 1 base and J 5 bases; bases outside gene matches: 4. This CDR3 is CASSQVTGANEKLFF. The CDR3, as DNA: TGCGCCAGCAGCCAAGTCACAGGGGCGAATGAAAAACTGTTTTTT.

This rearrangement joins TRBV15 to TRBJ2-4; TRBD1 is a possible D gene (6 bases). Germline CDR1 and CDR2: LNHNV and YYDKDF (reference sequence). This CDR3 region has 18 residues. Trimming shortened V by 2 bases and J by 8 bases, and 25 bases separated the two germline ends. CDR3 loop: CATSRTGGYQGFFDIQYF. For the CDR3, the DNA is TGTGCCACCAGCAGAACTGGGGGCTACCAGGGGTTTTTTGACATTCAGTACTTC. Supplemented by reference TRBV15 and TRBJ2-4, the full variable domain reads DAMVIQNPRYQVTQFGKPVTLSCSQTLNHNVMYWYQQKSSQAPKLLFHYYDKDFNNEADTPDNFQSRRPNTSFCFLDIRSPGLGDTAMYLCATSRTGGYQGFFDIQYFGAGTRLSVL.

The chain couples TRBV6-5 to TRBJ1-6; 9 positions match TRBD1. With 6 bases clipped from V and 10 bases from J, the junction kept 4 bases outside the gene matches. This CDR3 is 13 amino acids long. Per germline, CDR1 MNHEY and CDR2 SVGAGI. CDR3 residues: CASRGQGGSPLHF. In DNA form, the CDR3 reads TGTGCCAGCAGGGGACAGGGTGGATCACCCCTCCACTTT.

In its sample, this clone was seen once. This rearrangement joins TRBV4-2 to TRBJ2-1, with 10 bases lining up with TRBD2. Germline V gives CDR1 LGHNA, CDR2 YNFKEQ. The junction had 15 bases not matched to a gene; V was cut back by 4 bases and J by 6 bases. The CDR3 has 18 residues. CDR3: CASSLRGVSGGNGNEQFF. The DNA for the CDR3 is TGTGCCAGCAGCCTCCGGGGGGTTAGCGGGGGGAATGGCAATGAGCAGTTCTTC.

The chain uses TRBV7-3 and TRBJ2-2; tentative D call: TRBD1 (5 bases). The CDR3 totals 14 residues. In germline, CDR1 is SGHTA, CDR2 FQGTGA. Trimming cost V 5 bases and J 6 bases, with 13 bases left between them. CDR3: CASSLGAIPGELFF. In nucleotides, the CDR3 is TGTGCCAGCAGCCTAGGGGCTATACCCGGGGAGCTGTTTTTT. The variable domain in full, with the rest retrieved from reference TRBV7-3 and TRBJ2-2, is GAGVSQTPSNKVTEKGKYVELRCDPISGHTALYWYRQSLGQGPEFLIYFQGTGAADDSGLPNDRFFAVRPEGSVSTLKIQRTERGDSAVYLCASSLGAIPGELFFGEGSRLTVL.

The rearrangement joins TRBV14 to TRBJ1-2; 10 bases line up with TRBD1. The CDR3 covers 13 residues. The trim removed 4 bases at V and 8 bases at J, leaving 4 bases unmatched. Germline V gene data show CDR1 as SGHDN and CDR2 as FVKESK. This CDR3 reads CASSRDRGQGYTF. DNA for the CDR3: TGTGCCAGCAGCCGTGACAGGGGGCAAGGCTACACCTTC.

The gene calls are TRBV2 and TRBJ2-3, with no clear D. V was cut by 6 bases and J by 2 bases, with 9 bases left in between. Germline V lookup: CDR1 SNHLY, CDR2 FYNNEI. This CDR3 spans 13 amino acids. The CDR3 DNA reads TGTGCCAGCAGCAAAACAGCCACAGATACGCAGTATTTT. It translates to CASSKTATDTQYF. Full variable domain (outside the CDR3, taken from reference TRBV2 and TRBJ2-3): EPEVTQTPSHQVTQMGQEVILRCVPISNHLYFYWYRQILGQKVEFLVSFYNNEISEKSEIFDDQFSVERPDGSNFTLKIRSTKLEDSAMYFCASSKTATDTQYFGPGTRLTVL.

This sequence joins TRBV30 and TRBJ2-7; D is perhaps TRBD1 (5 bases). CDR3 length: 15 amino acids. CDR1 and CDR2 from the germline V gene are GTSNPN and SVGIG (reference sequence). Trimming stripped 5 bases from V and 7 bases from J, with 24 bases between. CDR3 bases: TGTGCCTGGGGCGCAAAAGGGGCCGGCCTTACTGAGCAGTACTTC. This encodes CAWGAKGAGLTEQYF. Supplemented by reference TRBV30 and TRBJ2-7, the full variable domain reads SQTIHQWPATLVQPVGSPLSLECTVEGTSNPNLYWYRQAAGRGLQLLFYSVGIGQISSEVPQNLSASRPQDRQFILSSKKLLLSDSGFYLCAWGAKGAGLTEQYFGPGTRLTVT.